This T cell receptor beta chain comes out of a study of tissue T cells after allogeneic stem cell transplantation (dated 2022 in TCRdb). General notes on the study: Using research autopsies of patients with and without GVHD, plus mouse models of GVHD, the study profiled TCR beta repertoires across many tissues. The human arm was a prospective observational study without blinding or randomization.

CDR1 and CDR2, per the germline V gene (reference sequence), are KGHPV and FQNQEV. Unmatched junction bases come to 4, with V trimmed by 5 bases and J by 6 bases. From its cysteine to its phenylalanine, the CDR3 spans 14 amino acids. The DNA has 39 bases, all within the CDR3, and is read from base 1. On this clone: The specificity of this receptor is unknown. The species here is mouse, which means the gene names and germline sequences are mouse ones. The read finishes 1 residue shy of the CDR3 end, and the germline J gene is used to complete it.

Findings and caveats that apply to the study as a whole: Which tissue TCRs were alloreactive or antigen-specific was not determined in the study, and some clones might have been persisting host cells. The patient cohort was small and varied clinically, and sampling depth was recognized as a limitation. Only a few T cell clones appeared in more than one patient, yet motif-based clustering showed tissue-specific repertoire signatures that were shared between patients. Within patients, how anatomically similar the tissues were was a key factor in shaping TCR repertoire composition, regardless of disease or transplant status. In both patients and mice, only a limited portion of the TCR repertoire detected in tissues was captured by blood and spleen T cells.

Reading the label with the study, this specimen's time point is: mouse harvest day 7 after allogeneic transplant. Mouse grafts consisting of 10^7 T-cell-depleted bone marrow cells combined with 10^6 splenic CD5+ T cells were administered by tail vein injection. A major MHC-mismatch B6 (H2b) into BALB/c (H2d) model was used to model mouse GVHD, and tissues were profiled at day 7 or 14. On day 7 or 14 post-transplant, mouse tissues and retro-orbital blood were harvested with separate sterile tools for each animal, and livers were flushed before harvest. Before genomic DNA isolation with the DNeasy Blood & Tissue Kit, mouse tissues were minced using razor blades in buffered saline. Library construction relied on the immunoSEQ multiplex PCR assay. Adaptive Biotechnologies performed TCRbeta CDR3 sequencing at survey depth and reported CDR3 sequences, V/J genes, productive frequency, and template counts. Amplification of TCR beta CDR3 regions was performed from genomic DNA rather than from RNA. The authors processed their data as follows. Jensen-Shannon divergence was used to quantify pairwise repertoire overlap between tissues, with a value of 1 indicating complete divergence and a value of 0 indicating identical repertoires. Tissues were grouped by single-linkage agglomerative hierarchical clustering of pairwise JSD values, and the clustering results were shown as dendrograms. GLIPH2 was run on all patient samples with simulation_depth 1000, kmer_min_depth 3 and cdr3_length_cutoff 8, and groups with more than two unique CDR3s were retained. A standardized tissue-overlap score was calculated by extrapolating Jaccard GLIPH-group overlap across patients to a standard repertoire size of 1000 clones. Linear mixed-effect models, with tissue included as a fixed effect and individual included as a random effect, were used to assess associations of diversity with clinical or experimental variables. As stored in TCRdb, this immuneACCESS dataset retains in-frame rearrangements with V and J assigned. A fraction of the clones does not appear; measured against another copy, unresolved V genes explain less than half of the discrepancy, and the remainder lacks a known reason. V and J calls and clone size come straight from that table; D and trimming were deduced from the DNA. The sample table lists roughly 7,500 clones, approximately 52% of them with a count of one. The top ten constitute about 12% of the sample.

Sequencing input: lymph node tissue. The chain is made from TRBV26 and TRBJ2-1, with 10 junctional bases fitting TRBD1. This TCR derives from a female BALB/c mouse given C57BL/6 T cells with graft-versus-host disease after an allogeneic hematopoietic cell transplant. The CDR3 sequence is CASSSTGGGAEQFF. The DNA read from the CDR3 is TGTGCCAGCAGTTCGACAGGGGGCGGTGCTGAGCAGTTC.